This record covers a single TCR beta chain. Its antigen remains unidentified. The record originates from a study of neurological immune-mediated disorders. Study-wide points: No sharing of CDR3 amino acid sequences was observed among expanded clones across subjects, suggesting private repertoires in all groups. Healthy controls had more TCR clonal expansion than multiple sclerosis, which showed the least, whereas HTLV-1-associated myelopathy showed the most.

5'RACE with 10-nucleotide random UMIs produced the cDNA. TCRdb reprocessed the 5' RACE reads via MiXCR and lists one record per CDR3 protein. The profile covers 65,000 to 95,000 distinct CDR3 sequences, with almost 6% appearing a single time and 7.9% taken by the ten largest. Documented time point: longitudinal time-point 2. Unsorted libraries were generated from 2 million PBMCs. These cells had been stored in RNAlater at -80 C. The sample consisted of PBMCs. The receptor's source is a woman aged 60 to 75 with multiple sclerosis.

CDR3 amino acids: CASSPTERGTMNTEAFF. CDR3 in DNA: TGTGCCAGCAGTCCTACGGAGAGGGGGACCATGAACACTGAAGCTTTCTTT. The chain joins TRBV2 to TRBJ1-1, with a weak D call TRBD1 (6 bases). Per the germline V gene, CDR1 is SNHLY and CDR2 is FYNNEI. The CDR3 extends over 17 amino acids. Trimming pared 5 bases from V and 0 bases from J, leaving 19 bases between.